This is a list of T cell receptor beta chains from one sample in a study of Graves' ophthalmopathy and Graves' hyperthyroidism. Each CDR3 protein is one row after TCRdb ran MiXCR on the multiplex PCR reads. The sample lists over 450,000 distinct CDR3 sequences; about 15% were seen once. Sample: blood. All receptors derive from a woman aged 25 to 39 with Graves' ophthalmopathy. CDR3s include the opening cysteine and the closing phenylalanine or tryptophan. The D gene is left open where the match is weak. Rows give clone size only sometimes, using once, few, many, or a class for an expanded clone.

V gene	D gene	J gene	clone size	CDR3 protein	CDR3 DNA
TRBV6-5	NA	TRBJ2-5	few	CASSSTFGGQETQYF	TGTGCCAGCAGTTCAACTTTCGGGGGTCAAGAGACCCAGTACTTC
TRBV10-1	TRBD1	TRBJ1-5	few	CASSSGDRNQPQHF	TGCGCCAGCTCGTCGGGGGACAGGAATCAGCCCCAGCATTTT
TRBV6-1	TRBD1	TRBJ2-7	many	CASRLSGTGTYEQYF	TGTGCCAGCAGACTTTCCGGGACAGGGACCTACGAGCAGTACTTC
TRBV20-1	TRBD1	TRBJ1-1	many	CSASGTGKTEAFF	TGCAGTGCTTCCGGGACAGGGAAGACTGAAGCTTTCTTT
TRBV7-6	NA	TRBJ1-1	many	CASSLAAGYTEAFF	TGTGCCAGCAGCTTAGCTGCGGGTTACACTGAAGCTTTCTTT
TRBV7-8	TRBD1	TRBJ1-2	many	CASSSTGVYGYTF	TGTGCCAGCAGCTCGACAGGGGTCTATGGCTACACCTTC
TRBV6-2/TRBV6-3	NA	TRBJ2-7	many	CASSPTLLKAHEQYF	TGTGCCAGTAGCCCGACCCTTCTTAAAGCCCACGAGCAGTACTTC
TRBV5-1	NA	TRBJ2-7	once	CASSSLSIRDADYEQYF	TGCGCCAGCAGCTCGTTATCGATCCGGGACGCCGACTACGAGCAGTACTTC
TRBV4-2	TRBD1	TRBJ2-5	many	CASSQDIRGREETQYF	TGTGCCAGCAGCCAAGATATCAGGGGGCGCGAAGAGACCCAGTACTTC
TRBV16	NA	TRBJ2-7	many	CASSEGAWGLSYEQYF	TGTGCCAGCAGCGAGGGCGCGTGGGGCCTCTCCTACGAGCAGTACTTC
TRBV5-1	NA	TRBJ1-3	few	CASRPGTSSGNTIYF	TGCGCCAGCAGGCCCGGGACCAGCTCTGGAAACACCATATATTTT
TRBV6-1	NA	TRBJ1-2	many	CASSEATGEALYGYTF	TGTGCCAGCAGTGAAGCGACGGGGGAAGCACTCTATGGCTACACCTTC
TRBV5-1	NA	TRBJ1-1	many	CASSQRTAPGTEAFF	TGCGCCAGCAGCCAAAGGACAGCTCCGGGCACTGAAGCTTTCTTT
TRBV15	TRBD1	TRBJ1-5	many	CATSRGTGTQPQHF	TGTGCCACCAGCAGAGGGACAGGGACTCAGCCCCAGCATTTT
TRBV19	TRBD1	TRBJ1-2	many	CASSVWDRGHNGYTF	TGTGCCAGTAGTGTTTGGGACAGGGGGCACAATGGCTACACCTTC
TRBV6-1	NA	TRBJ1-1	many	CASSEMGSLNTEAFF	TGTGCCAGCAGTGAAATGGGCAGCTTGAACACTGAAGCTTTCTTT
TRBV11-2	NA	TRBJ2-7	many	CASSPGLGTKSSYEQYF	TGTGCCAGCAGCCCGGGGTTGGGGACAAAAAGCTCCTACGAGCAGTACTTC
TRBV6-1	TRBD1	TRBJ1-2	many	CASSDRDRARYTF	TGTGCCAGCAGCGATAGGGACAGGGCGCGCTACACCTTC
TRBV28	NA	TRBJ2-2	many	CASSFHGNTGELFF	TGTGCCAGCAGTTTCCACGGGAACACCGGGGAGCTGTTTTTT
TRBV30	NA	TRBJ2-2	many	CAWSVRVGTDTGELFF	TGTGCCTGGAGTGTACGGGTCGGAACAGACACCGGGGAGCTGTTTTTT
TRBV7-9	NA	TRBJ1-1	many	CASSWEVNTEAFF	TGTGCCAGCAGCTGGGAAGTGAACACTGAAGCTTTCTTT
TRBV6-2/TRBV6-3	TRBD2	TRBJ2-5	many	CASSYDWAGERGETQYF	TGTGCCAGCAGTTACGATTGGGCGGGAGAGCGCGGGGAGACCCAGTACTTC
TRBV7-2	NA	TRBJ2-7	many	CASSLVESYEQYF	TGTGCCAGCAGCTTAGTCGAGTCCTACGAGCAGTACTTC
TRBV6-1	TRBD1	TRBJ2-7	few	CASSPTWTGVEQYF	TGTGCCAGCAGTCCAACCTGGACAGGGGTCGAGCAGTACTTC
TRBV20-1	TRBD1	TRBJ2-5	many	CSVRGQGKETQYF	TGCAGTGTTAGAGGACAGGGGAAAGAGACCCAGTACTTC
TRBV13	TRBD1	TRBJ2-7	many	CASSSPPGQGTNYFSYEQYF	TGTGCCAGCAGCTCACCTCCGGGACAGGGAACCAACTACTTCTCCTACGAGCAGTACTTC
TRBV10-1	NA	TRBJ1-2	NA	CASSEWEDYGYTF	TGCGCCAGCAGTGAGTGGGAGGACTATGGCTACACCTTC